This TCR beta chain stems from a study of blood T cell repertoires in COVID-19. Measured with immunoSEQ multiplex PCR; TCRdb has only the in-frame clones, and not every one. The sample has about 430,000 clones; roughly 90% are singletons. There are 15 residues in the CDR3. After removal of 5 bases from V and 9 bases from J, the junction contained 11 bases not matched to a gene. CDR1 is SGHRS, CDR2 YFSETQ, per germline. The sample taken for sequencing was PBMCs or T cells enriched from blood (not recorded which). This sequence was found in a woman between 18 and 30 years old who had been exposed to COVID-19. This chain connects TRBV5-1 to TRBJ2-1, with 10 positions matching TRBD2. CDR3 protein: CASRIGSSGSGEQFF. DNA of the CDR3: TGCGCCAGCAGGATAGGGTCTAGCGGGAGTGGTGAGCAGTTCTTC.